This T cell receptor (beta chain) comes out of a study of blood T cell repertoires in COVID-19. The overall study: COVID-19 samples collected from the United States, Italy and Spain covered acute and convalescent phases. The analysed material was cDNA or gDNA that came from T cells, B-cell-depleted T cells, or PBMCs.

Germline V gives CDR1 LGHNA, CDR2 YSLEER. J gave up 4 bases and V 3 bases, and 5 bases lay outside the gene matches. CDR3 length: 15 amino acids. In the original analysis: Reference gene primer amplification gave estimated nucleated cell counts. Data came from immunoSEQ multiplex PCR; TCRdb stores just in-frame clones and leaves some out. V, J and clone size reflect that table, while D and trimming were determined from the DNA. The data show approximately 150,000 clones, under 85% seen once. Sequencing input: peripheral blood. The receptor was isolated from a human donor in a cohort sampled during active COVID-19. V usage is TRBV4-3 and J usage is TRBJ1-5, with 8 bases aligning to TRBD1. The CDR3 bases are TGCGCCAGCAGCCAGGAAACAGGGGGAAATCAGCCCCAGCATTTT. Its translation is CASSQETGGNQPQHF.